This TCR beta chain was captured by sequencing in a study of T cells in Graves' hyperthyroidism and ophthalmopathy. This clonotype appeared many times. CDR3 length equals 15 residues. Trimming cost V 6 bases and J 6 bases, with 21 bases left between them. Germline V gene data show CDR1 as MNHEY and CDR2 as SMNVEV (reference sequence). Authors of the study amplified TCR beta CDR3 regions from RNA transcripts. TCR CDR3 underwent first-round RT-PCR with the HTBI primer set. One entry per CDR3 protein results from TCRdb running MiXCR on the multiplex PCR reads. Of a few hundred thousand distinct CDR3 sequences listed, less than 15% are singletons.

V gene TRBV27 combines with J gene TRBJ2-7; weak D call: TRBD1 (6 bases). Specimen: blood. This TCR derives from a woman aged 40 to 55 with Graves' hyperthyroidism. The CDR3 nucleotides read TGTGCCAGCAGCTCCCCTCCGGGACAAATATCCGAGCAGTACTTC. Its protein product is CASSSPPGQISEQYF.